Listed below are T cell receptor beta chains from one sample, sequenced in a study of identifying expanded T cells in peripheral blood. Libraries were prepared by immunoSEQ multiplex PCR; TCRdb keeps only in-frame clonotypes and omits some of them. The data hold approximately 120,000 clones, with 88% observed a single time. Specimen: blood. These TCRs come from a person aged 18 to 70 in good health. The CDR3 runs from the conserved cysteine through the conserved F or W. The D gene is left open where the match is weak. Clone size appears in some rows only: once, few, many, or a class for an expanded clone.

V: TRBV27
D: NA
size: NA
J: TRBJ1-1
DNA: TGTGCCAGCAGTTTAGTGCCGAACACTGAAGCTTTCTTT
CDR3: CASSLVPNTEAFF

V: TRBV18
D: NA
size: NA
J: TRBJ2-7
DNA: TGTGCCAGCTCACCAAAGGCTAGCGACTACGAGCAGTACTTC
CDR3: CASSPKASDYEQYF

V: TRBV7-9
D: NA
size: few
J: TRBJ2-7
DNA: TGTGCCAGCAGCTTACGGCAGGCCTCCTACGAGCAGTACTTC
CDR3: CASSLRQASYEQYF

V: TRBV19
D: TRBD1
size: NA
J: TRBJ2-5
DNA: TGTGCCAGTAGTACGACAGGGCTTCAAGAGACCCAGTACTTC
CDR3: CASSTTGLQETQYF

V: TRBV6-1
D: TRBD2
size: NA
J: TRBJ2-3
DNA: TGTGCCAGCAGTGGGACTAGCGGGGGGATGACAGATACGCAGTATTTT
CDR3: CASSGTSGGMTDTQYF

V: TRBV27
D: TRBD1
size: few
J: TRBJ2-7
DNA: TGTGCCAGCAGTTTCGGGGACAGGGCCTACGAGCAGTACTTC
CDR3: CASSFGDRAYEQYF

V: TRBV7-2
D: TRBD2
size: once
J: TRBJ2-2
DNA: TGTGCCAGCAGACCGACTAGCGGGGGGCCGGACACCGGGGAGCTGTTTTTT
CDR3: CASRPTSGGPDTGELFF

V: TRBV27
D: NA
size: NA
J: TRBJ2-5
DNA: TGTGCCAGCAGTTTATCAACGGGGCAGGGAGAAGAGACCCAGTACTTC
CDR3: CASSLSTGQGEETQYF

V: TRBV7-6
D: TRBD2
size: NA
J: TRBJ2-7
DNA: TGTGCCAGCAGCTTAGCGACGGGGGGATACGAGCAGTACTTC
CDR3: CASSLATGGYEQYF

V: TRBV7-9
D: NA
size: NA
J: TRBJ2-1
DNA: TGTGCCAGCAGCTTAGGAGAGGCTAGCCCTAACGAGCAGTTCTTC
CDR3: CASSLGEASPNEQFF

V: TRBV18
D: TRBD1
size: NA
J: TRBJ1-1
DNA: TGTGCCAGCTCACCCCCTAGGACAGGAAATTTGAACACTGAAGCTTTCTTT
CDR3: CASSPPRTGNLNTEAFF

V: TRBV29-1
D: TRBD2
size: NA
J: TRBJ2-1
DNA: TGCAGCTCAAACCGACTAGCGGGGTACAATGAGCAGTTCTTC
CDR3: CSSNRLAGYNEQFF

V: TRBV29-1
D: NA
size: NA
J: TRBJ1-1
DNA: TGCAGCGTTGGTTCAGGCACTGAAGCTTTCTTT
CDR3: CSVGSGTEAFF

V: TRBV11-2
D: NA
size: NA
J: TRBJ2-7
DNA: TGTGCCAGCAGCTTAGATAGGGGAGATGAGCAGTACTTC
CDR3: CASSLDRGDEQYF

V: TRBV10-3
D: NA
size: few
J: TRBJ2-7
DNA: TGTGCCATCAGTGAGTTGTCGGTCGAGCAGTACTTC
CDR3: CAISELSVEQYF

V: TRBV18
D: TRBD1
size: NA
J: TRBJ1-6
DNA: TGTGCCAGCTCACCTTCGGGACAGGGCCTTTCACCCCTCCACTTT
CDR3: CASSPSGQGLSPLHF

V: TRBV18
D: TRBD2
size: NA
J: TRBJ2-2
DNA: TGTGCCAGCTCACGACCGGGACTAGAAAAGAACACCGGGGAGCTGTTTTTT
CDR3: CASSRPGLEKNTGELFF

V: TRBV6-5
D: NA
size: NA
J: TRBJ1-1
DNA: TGTGCCAGCAGTTACTCGAATATCGGGGAGAACACTGAAGCTTTCTTT
CDR3: CASSYSNIGENTEAFF

V: TRBV7-9
D: TRBD2
size: NA
J: TRBJ2-7
DNA: TGTGCCAGCAGCAACTACAGACTAGCGGGTGCCTCCTACGAGCAGTACTTC
CDR3: CASSNYRLAGASYEQYF

V: TRBV30
D: NA
size: NA
J: TRBJ1-2
DNA: TGTGCCTGGAGCCGGTATCCTGGCTACACCTTC
CDR3: CAWSRYPGYTF

V: TRBV28
D: TRBD2
size: NA
J: TRBJ2-3
DNA: TGTGCCAGCAGTAGCGGACTAGCGGGAGCCACAGATACGCAGTATTTT
CDR3: CASSSGLAGATDTQYF

V: TRBV29-1
D: NA
size: once
J: TRBJ2-2
DNA: TGCAGCGTTGACAAACGGAACCCCGGGGAGCTGTTTTTT
CDR3: CSVDKRNPGELFF

V: TRBV7-2
D: TRBD1
size: NA
J: TRBJ1-1
DNA: TGTGCCAGCAGCCCCAACAGGGGGACTGAAGCTTTCTTT
CDR3: CASSPNRGTEAFF

V: TRBV5-6
D: NA
size: NA
J: TRBJ2-3
DNA: TGTGCCAGCAGCTTGAAAATAGCTTCTAGCACAGATACGCAGTATTTT
CDR3: CASSLKIASSTDTQYF

V: TRBV27
D: TRBD2
size: NA
J: TRBJ2-2
DNA: TGTGCCAGCAGTTTATACCTTAGCGGGAGCGCCGGGGAGCTGTTTTTT
CDR3: CASSLYLSGSAGELFF

V: TRBV6-5
D: NA
size: NA
J: TRBJ1-2
DNA: TGTGCCAGCAGTCCCGGCTCTCACTTGGTTGGCTACACCTTC
CDR3: CASSPGSHLVGYTF

V: TRBV10-1
D: NA
size: NA
J: TRBJ2-1
DNA: TGCGCCAGCAGTGAGTCGGGGGTAGGGAGAAGCGCCTACAATGAGCAGTTCTTC
CDR3: CASSESGVGRSAYNEQFF

V: TRBV7-8
D: NA
size: once
J: TRBJ2-5
DNA: TGTGCCAGCAGCTTGCACAGGGAGGAGACCCAGTACTTC
CDR3: CASSLHREETQYF

V: TRBV19
D: NA
size: NA
J: TRBJ2-3
DNA: TGTGCCAGTAGTTCCCCACCAGGACTCAGCACAGATACGCAGTATTTT
CDR3: CASSSPPGLSTDTQYF

V: TRBV18
D: NA
size: NA
J: TRBJ2-7
DNA: TGTGCCAGCTCACCAGGGACTTACTACTACGAGCAGTACTTC
CDR3: CASSPGTYYYEQYF

V: TRBV19
D: NA
size: NA
J: TRBJ2-3
DNA: TGTGCCAGTAGTATGATGGGCACAGATACGCAGTATTTT
CDR3: CASSMMGTDTQYF

V: TRBV4-2
D: NA
size: NA
J: TRBJ2-3
DNA: TGTGCCAGCAGCCAAGGGACGGGGTCAGATACGCAGTATTTT
CDR3: CASSQGTGSDTQYF

V: TRBV30
D: TRBD1
size: NA
J: TRBJ1-2
DNA: TGTGCCTGGACCCTAGACAGGGGGGCGACTACTAACTATGGCTACACCTTC
CDR3: CAWTLDRGATTNYGYTF

V: TRBV7-9
D: NA
size: NA
J: TRBJ2-7
DNA: TGTGCCAGCAGCTTTGGGACTCAGACCTACGAGCAGTACTTC
CDR3: CASSFGTQTYEQYF

V: TRBV19
D: NA
size: once
J: TRBJ1-5
DNA: TGTGCCAGTACCCAACGACCAGGGAACAATCAGCCCCAGCATTTT
CDR3: CASTQRPGNNQPQHF

V: TRBV6-1
D: NA
size: NA
J: TRBJ2-5
DNA: TGTGCCAGCAGGGGCCTAGCGTCCTACCAAGAGACCCAGTACTTC
CDR3: CASRGLASYQETQYF